The 32 T cell receptor beta chains listed next were all sequenced from one sample in a study of blood T cell repertoires in COVID-19. The data were produced by immunoSEQ multiplex PCR, yet TCRdb's version contains in-frame clones alone and is incomplete. The data contain approximately 100,000 clones, around 90% of them singletons. Sequenced material: peripheral blood. These receptors were taken from a man over 45 with acute or convalescent COVID-19.

V gene TRBV4-2 combines with J gene TRBJ2-7; D is ambiguous. This CDR3 contains 12 residues. Trimming pared 1 base from V and 3 bases from J, leaving 4 bases between. The germline V gene encodes CDR1 LGHNA and CDR2 YNFKEQ. DNA for the CDR3: TGTGCCAGCAGCCAAGGAGGCTACGAGCAGTACTTC. The encoded protein is CASSQGGYEQYF.

This clone was seen a single time. The J gene is TRBJ1-5, the V gene TRBV29-1; 9 bases are a match to TRBD1. After removal of 7 bases from V and 1 base from J, the junction contained 2 bases not matched to a gene. The germline CDR1 and CDR2 sequences are SQVTM and ANQGSEA. This CDR3 is built from 13 residues. CDR3 DNA: TGCAGCGCCGGGACAGGGAGCAATCAGCCCCAGCATTTT. This gives the protein CSAGTGSNQPQHF. The entire variable domain, with the rest obtained from reference TRBV29-1 and TRBJ1-5, is as follows: SAVISQKPSRDICQRGTSLTIQCQVDSQVTMMFWYRQQPGQSLTLIATANQGSEATYESGFVIDKFPISRPNLTFSTLTVSNMSPEDSSIYLCSAGTGSNQPQHFGDGTRLSIL.

The chain carries TRBV11-3 and TRBJ2-5; D gene ambiguous. Per the germline V gene, CDR1 is SGHNT and CDR2 is YENEEA. This CDR3 has 12 residues. Trimming took off 7 bases at V and 5 bases at J, with 11 bases between the two ends. Written as DNA, the CDR3 is TGTGCCAGCACCAAGGCGGAGGAGACCCAGTACTTC. As protein: CASTKAEETQYF.

V usage is TRBV27 and J usage is TRBJ1-1; 9 bases line up with TRBD1. V shed 5 bases and J 5 bases; nucleotides not matched to a gene: 6. The CDR3 covers 14 residues. From germline, CDR1 is MNHEY and CDR2 SMNVEV (reference sequence). This CDR3 reads CASSPTGGGTEAFF. The CDR3 coding sequence is TGTGCCAGCAGTCCGACAGGGGGAGGGACTGAAGCTTTCTTT.

The chain carries TRBV5-4 and TRBJ2-3, with 8 nucleotides matching TRBD1. Germline V lookup: CDR1 SGHNT, CDR2 YYREEE (reference sequence). After removal of 4 bases from V and 2 bases from J, the junction contained 6 bases not matched to a gene. The CDR3 runs to 15 residues. The CDR3 DNA is TGTGCCAGCAGCCCAGGGGGCCCTTACACAGATACGCAGTATTTT. It translates to CASSPGGPYTDTQYF. Complete variable domain (other parts from reference TRBV5-4 and TRBJ2-3): ETGVTQSPTHLIKTRGQQVTLRCSSQSGHNTVSWYQQALGQGPQFIFQYYREEENGRGNFPPRFSGLQFPNYSSELNVNALELDDSALYLCASSPGGPYTDTQYFGPGTRLTVL.

This sequence joins TRBV13 and TRBJ2-1; 7 nucleotides match TRBD1. The junction had 5 bases not matched to a gene; V was cut back by 6 bases and J by 0 bases. The CDR3 sequence is 15 residues long. CDR1 PRHDT and CDR2 FYEKMQ come from the germline V gene (reference sequence). The CDR3 sequence is CASRYRGTSYNEQFF. In nucleotides, the CDR3 is TGTGCCAGCAGATACAGGGGAACCTCCTACAATGAGCAGTTCTTC. Based on the CDR3 plus reference TRBV13 and TRBJ2-1, the full variable domain is AAGVIQSPRHLIKEKRETATLKCYPIPRHDTVYWYQQGPGQDPQFLISFYEKMQSDKGSIPDRFSAQQFSDYHSELNMSSLELGDSALYFCASRYRGTSYNEQFFGPGTRLTVL.

This chain links TRBV19 with TRBJ1-1; 8 nucleotides line up with TRBD1. CDR3 length: 15 amino acids. Germline V gene sequence: CDR1 LNHDA, CDR2 SQIVND (reference sequence). Trimming cost V 5 bases and J 0 bases; bases outside gene matches: 5. This chain's CDR3 is CASSPRTGMNTEAFF. The CDR3, as DNA: TGTGCCAGTAGTCCTAGGACAGGGATGAACACTGAAGCTTTCTTT.

Remarks on this clone: The same CDR3 arises from other DNA sequences in this sample as well. The rearrangement links TRBV6-5 to TRBJ1-4; TRBD1 matches 8 bases. The CDR3 covers 14 residues. Losses at the gene ends were 6 bases for V and 6 bases for J; bases not matched to a gene: 6. Germline CDR1 is MNHEY and CDR2 is SVGAGI. CDR3 nucleotide sequence: TGTGCCAGCAGAGGACAGGGTTGGGATGAAAAACTGTTTTTT. Amino acids: CASRGQGWDEKLFF.

In nucleotides, the CDR3 is TGCGCCAGCAGCTTGGCCTCGGGTGAAAAACTGTTTTTT. Translation gives CASSLASGEKLFF. The V gene is TRBV5-1, the J gene TRBJ1-4; D ambiguous. V lost 0 bases and J 7 bases, leaving 7 bases between the germline ends. This CDR3 has 13 amino acids. Germline V gene data show CDR1 as SGHRS and CDR2 as YFSETQ. Full variable domain (rest looked up from reference TRBV5-1 and TRBJ1-4): KAGVTQTPRYLIKTRGQQVTLSCSPISGHRSVSWYQQTPGQGLQFLFEYFSETQRNKGNFPGRFSGRQFSNSRSEMNVSTLELGDSALYLCASSLASGEKLFFGSGTQLSVL.

This clone was recorded a few times. The rearrangement links TRBV14 to TRBJ1-6; D unclear. Trimming pared 4 bases from V and 3 bases from J, leaving 7 bases between. The germline CDR1 and CDR2 sequences are SGHDN and FVKESK. This CDR3 comprises 14 residues. CDR3 sequence (DNA): TGTGCCAGCAGCCCGAACAGCTATAATTCACCCCTCCACTTT. Protein product: CASSPNSYNSPLHF. Drawing the rest from reference TRBV14 and TRBJ1-6, the complete variable domain is EAGVTQFPSHSVIEKGQTVTLRCDPISGHDNLYWYRRVMGKEIKFLLHFVKESKQDESGMPNNRFLAERTGGTYSTLKVQPAELEDSGVYFCASSPNSYNSPLHFGNGTRLTVT.

The chain has TRBV14 and TRBJ1-2, with D unclear. CDR3 length: 15 amino acids. Germline-derived CDR1 and CDR2 are SGHDN and FVKESK. With 4 bases removed from V and 5 bases from J, the gap between germline ends came to 17 bases. Here the CDR3 reads CASSPPSGSGYGYTF. The CDR3 DNA sequence: TGTGCCAGCAGCCCCCCGTCCGGGAGCGGGTATGGCTACACCTTC.

The rearrangement uses TRBV5-4 and TRBJ2-7; D ambiguous. V was pared by 1 base and J by 3 bases, with 5 bases between. The CDR3 runs to 12 residues. Germline values: CDR1 SGHNT, CDR2 YYREEE (reference sequence). CDR3 DNA sequence: TGTGCCAGCAGCTTGCCCGGCTACGAGCAGTACTTC. Translating it yields CASSLPGYEQYF.

CDR3: CASSLGGLAETQYF. The CDR3 DNA reads TGTGCCAGCAGCTTAGGCGGACTAGCCGAGACCCAGTACTTC. The gene calls are TRBV11-2 and TRBJ2-5; TRBD2 matches 8 bases. Looked up from germline, CDR1 is SGHAT and CDR2 is FQNNGV. Trimming removed 1 base from V and 5 bases from J; junction bases left unmatched: 3. The length of the CDR3 is 14 residues.

The rearrangement joins TRBV27 to TRBJ1-4; TRBD1 aligns across 8 bases. The J segment lost 6 bases and the V segment lost 4 bases, leaving 10 bases of the junction unmatched. The CDR3 is 16 amino acids. Looked up from germline, CDR1 is MNHEY and CDR2 is SMNVEV (reference sequence). CDR3 protein: CASSSDPGTGYEKLFF. CDR3 nucleotides: TGTGCCAGCAGTTCCGACCCCGGGACAGGATATGAAAAACTGTTTTTT.

This chain links TRBV7-3 with TRBJ2-1; possibly TRBD2 for D (6 bases). V was trimmed by 5 bases and J by 0 bases, leaving 14 bases between them. Germline V CDR1 and CDR2: SGHTA, FQGTGA. The CDR3 has 16 residues. The CDR3 nucleotides are TGTGCCAGCAGCCATGGGACTCCGAGCTCCTACAATGAGCAGTTCTTC. This gives the protein CASSHGTPSSYNEQFF. The full variable domain, in which reference TRBV7-3 and TRBJ2-1 provide the parts outside the CDR3, is GAGVSQTPSNKVTEKGKYVELRCDPISGHTALYWYRQSLGQGPEFLIYFQGTGAADDSGLPNDRFFAVRPEGSVSTLKIQRTERGDSAVYLCASSHGTPSSYNEQFFGPGTRLTVL.

The chain carries TRBV15 and TRBJ1-5, with a tentative D call TRBD1 (6 bases). From germline, CDR1 is LNHNV and CDR2 YYDKDF (reference sequence). There are 15 residues in the CDR3. Trimming left V 0 bases short and J 1 base short, with 7 bases between. CDR3 sequence reads: CATSREGQSNQPQHF. In nucleotides, the CDR3 is TGTGCCACCAGCAGAGAGGGACAAAGCAATCAGCCCCAGCATTTT.

In DNA, the CDR3 is TGTGCCAGCAGCTTAGGGACAGTGGGGGAAAAACTGTTTTTT. This translates into CASSLGTVGEKLFF. The V call is TRBV7-9, the J call TRBJ1-4; a weak D match, TRBD1 (6 bases). V gave up 1 base and J gave up 8 bases, with 11 bases separating them. Germline assignment: CDR1 SEHNR and CDR2 FQNEAQ (reference sequence). The CDR3 runs 14 residues.

This clone occurred a few times. V is TRBV12-3 or TRBV12-4 and J is TRBJ1-6; 10 nucleotides align to TRBD1. V lost 6 bases to trimming and J lost 8 bases; unmatched junction nucleotides: 1. This CDR3 has 13 residues. The CDR3 region is CASRGTGDSPLHF. Here the CDR3 DNA reads TGTGCCAGCAGAGGGACAGGGGATTCACCCCTCCACTTT.

This clone has more than one count but fewer than ten. The chain has TRBV7-2 and TRBJ2-7, with a weak D call TRBD2 (7 bases). V was cut by 6 bases and J by 2 bases, with 17 bases left in between. CDR3 size: 15 residues. In germline, CDR1 is SGHTA, CDR2 FQGNSA. CDR3 sequence reads: CASSPGQRGPYEQYF. For the CDR3, the DNA is TGTGCCAGCAGTCCAGGACAGCGGGGTCCCTACGAGCAGTACTTC.

This sequence joins TRBV6-6 and TRBJ2-7; a weak D match, TRBD2 (5 bases). CDR3 length equals 13 residues. The V end was cut by 11 bases, the J end by 0 bases, with 14 bases between. Germline V gives CDR1 MNHNY, CDR2 SVGAGI (reference sequence). The chain's CDR3 is CAAAAGSSYEQYF. The CDR3 nucleotides are TGTGCCGCAGCGGCCGGTAGCTCCTACGAGCAGTACTTC.

V is TRBV30 and J is TRBJ2-7, with D possibly TRBD2 on 5 matching bases. The CDR3 spans 15 residues. Trimming stripped 4 bases from V and 7 bases from J, with 23 bases between. Germline V gives CDR1 GTSNPN, CDR2 SVGIG (reference sequence). CDR3 in amino acids: CAWKNKPGPRREQYF. The CDR3 region has the DNA TGTGCCTGGAAAAATAAACCGGGCCCGCGGAGGGAGCAGTACTTC.

This chain joins TRBV4-1 and TRBJ2-3, with 8 bases identical to TRBD2. Losses at the gene ends were 0 bases for V and 2 bases for J; bases not matched to a gene: 7. There are 17 residues in the CDR3. CDR1 is MGHRA, CDR2 YSYEKL, per germline. The CDR3 sequence is CASSQDGPGGYTDTQYF. CDR3 coding DNA: TGCGCCAGCAGCCAAGATGGGCCGGGGGGGTACACAGATACGCAGTATTTT.

The CDR3 loop reads CASSRQYTEAFF. DNA for the CDR3: TGTGCCAGTAGCCGACAGTACACTGAAGCTTTCTTT. The rearrangement joins TRBV19 to TRBJ1-1; D perhaps matches TRBD1 (5 bases). The germline V and J ends were trimmed by 6 bases and 3 bases, with 8 bases remaining between them. Germline values: CDR1 LNHDA, CDR2 SQIVND (reference sequence). This CDR3 is 12 amino acids long. Variable domain in full (rest from reference TRBV19 and TRBJ1-1): DGGITQSPKYLFRKEGQNVTLSCEQNLNHDAMYWYRQDPGQGLRLIYYSQIVNDFQKGDIAEGYSVSREKKESFPLTVTSAQKNPTAFYLCASSRQYTEAFFGQGTRLTVV.

The chain is built from TRBV2 and TRBJ1-4; 12 positions match TRBD1. V trimming: 10 bases; J trimming: 6 bases; junction bases outside the gene matches: 12. CDR1 is SNHLY, CDR2 FYNNEI, per germline. CDR3 length: 16 amino acids. The CDR3 DNA sequence: TGTGCCATCCCTACCGGGACAGGGGGCGCAGATGAAAAACTGTTTTTT. Translation: CAIPTGTGGADEKLFF.

This clone was picked up one time. CDR3 nucleotide sequence: TGTGCCAGCGTTAAGGGGCAGTATGGCTACACCTTC. Translation gives CASVKGQYGYTF. This chain links TRBV28 with TRBJ1-2; D may be TRBD1 (5 bases). The germline V gene has CDR1 MDHEN and CDR2 SYDVKM. The V end was cut by 8 bases, the J end by 5 bases, with 12 bases between. This CDR3 has 12 amino acids.

This chain connects TRBV5-4 to TRBJ2-7; TRBD1 matches at 9 bases. CDR1 and CDR2 (germline): SGHNT, YYREEE (reference sequence). The CDR3 runs to 15 residues. Unmatched junction bases numbered 7, after V lost 4 bases and J lost 2 bases. This chain's CDR3 is CASSNGGDRAYEQYF. The CDR3 nucleotides read TGTGCCAGCAGCAATGGAGGGGACAGGGCCTACGAGCAGTACTTC.

This sequence joins TRBV7-2 and TRBJ1-6, with D perhaps matching TRBD1 (6 bases). V was trimmed by 6 bases and J by 7 bases, leaving 19 bases between them. Per germline, CDR1 SGHTA and CDR2 FQGNSA. This CDR3 comprises 16 residues. The CDR3, as DNA: TGTGCCAGCAGACATGAGGGGGGGGTGGGCAATTCACCCCTCCACTTT. Translation: CASRHEGGVGNSPLHF.

J is TRBJ2-7 and V is TRBV11-2, with 8 bases aligning to TRBD1. The germline V gene encodes CDR1 SGHAT and CDR2 FQNNGV. This CDR3 spans 15 amino acids. Trimming removed 5 bases from V and 2 bases from J; junction bases left unmatched: 8. The CDR3 sequence is CASSTLRQGPYEQYF. The CDR3 DNA reads TGTGCCAGCAGCACTCTAAGACAGGGGCCCTACGAGCAGTACTTC. Complete variable domain (other parts from reference TRBV11-2 and TRBJ2-7): EAGVAQSPRYKIIEKRQSVAFWCNPISGHATLYWYQQILGQGPKLLIQFQNNGVVDDSQLPKDRFSAERLKGVDSTLKIQPAKLEDSAVYLCASSTLRQGPYEQYFGPGTRLTVT.

This sequence joins TRBV29-1 and TRBJ2-7; D is perhaps TRBD1 (6 bases). CDR1 and CDR2 from the germline V gene are SQVTM and ANQGSEA. The CDR3 sequence is 12 residues long. Deletions cut 5 bases from V and 2 bases from J, with 10 bases between. CDR3 sequence reads: CSVRDMTYEQYF. The CDR3 DNA reads TGCAGCGTTCGGGACATGACCTACGAGCAGTACTTC.

V is TRBV19 and J is TRBJ2-1; TRBD1 might be the D (6 bases). Trimming left V 7 bases short and J 8 bases short, with 12 bases between. This CDR3 has 12 residues. CDR1 is LNHDA and CDR2 is SQIVND in the germline V gene (reference sequence). The CDR3: CASNQGYDEQFF. CDR3 coding DNA: TGTGCCAGTAATCAGGGGTACGATGAGCAGTTCTTC.

V and J are TRBV6-1 and TRBJ1-1; 8 bases agree with TRBD1. The germline V gene encodes CDR1 MNHNS and CDR2 SASEGT. After removal of 3 bases from V and 1 base from J, the junction contained 4 bases not matched to a gene. This CDR3 is 15 amino acids long. CDR3 DNA sequence: TGTGCCAGCAGTGAGCAGGGGGCTTCGAACACTGAAGCTTTCTTT. Translation gives CASSEQGASNTEAFF.

This rearrangement joins TRBV3-1 (or the pseudogene TRBV3-2) to TRBJ1-4; TRBD1 matches 9 bases. The CDR3 covers 14 residues. Germline trimming cut 3 bases from V and 8 bases from J; bases unmatched to any gene: 4. The germline V gene has CDR1 LGHDT and CDR2 YNNKEL (reference sequence). In DNA form, the CDR3 reads TGTGCCAGCAGCCACGGACAGGGGCAGGAAAAACTGTTTTTT. It translates to CASSHGQGQEKLFF.